The clone carrying this TCR beta chain was found a few times. Its antigen is unidentified. RNA transcripts were the template for amplifying TCR beta CDR3 regions. The TCR CDR3 first-round RT-PCR relied on the HTBI primer set. MiXCR was run by TCRdb on the multiplex PCR reads, yielding one entry per CDR3 protein. The table lists around 600,000 distinct CDR3 sequences, about 14% of them singletons. The data are from a study of T cells in Graves' hyperthyroidism and ophthalmopathy. Study-wide results and limits: Most clonotypes that expanded in the thyroid above 0.001 also showed up in blood.

The CDR3 has 14 amino acids. J gave up 5 bases and V 6 bases, and 7 bases lay outside the gene matches. This clonotype was sampled from a woman aged 45-65 years with Graves' ophthalmopathy. The sequencing sample was made of blood. The gene calls are TRBV12-3 or TRBV12-4 and TRBJ2-3; TRBD2 agrees at 8 bases. In nucleotides, the CDR3 is TGTGCCAGCAGGGAGAGCGGGAGCTTAGATACGCAGTATTTT. This codes for CASRESGSLDTQYF.